This TCR beta chain derives from a study of blood T cells in healthy people across ages. A second about 6 to 12 cycle PCR used barcoded and J-beta primers. All cDNA molecules were each tagged by a template-switch adaptor with 12 random nucleotides. Every sample returned 2.5 million or more CDR3-containing paired-end reads. TCRdb called the 5' RACE reads again in MiXCR, with one record for every CDR3 protein. Of more than 650,000 distinct CDR3 sequences listed, about 20% are singletons. Collection of around 10 milliliters of peripheral blood was performed for each donor. Isolating PBMCs gave at least 6 million of these cells per sample. Germline V gene data show CDR1 as MNHEY and CDR2 as SMNVEV (reference sequence). V was shortened by 2 bases and J by 8 bases, with 4 bases between the two germline ends. The CDR3 extends over 11 amino acids.

The sequencing input was blood. This chain links TRBV27 with TRBJ2-1; unclear D gene. This clonotype originated in a man between 65 and 85 years old in good health. This chain's CDR3 is CASSLLDEQFF. The CDR3 DNA reads as TGTGCCAGCAGTTTACTGGATGAGCAGTTCTTC.